This T cell receptor (beta chain) was recorded in a study of T cells in Graves' hyperthyroidism and ophthalmopathy. RNA transcripts gave rise to amplified TCR beta CDR3 regions. TCR CDR3 regions were first amplified by RT-PCR with HTBI primers. TCRdb itself ran the multiplex PCR reads through MiXCR, one entry per CDR3 protein. Of around 430,000 distinct CDR3 sequences listed, around 14% were seen once; the top ten hold less than 35%. Sequencing was carried out using blood. This sequence originates from a woman aged 25 to 39 with Graves' hyperthyroidism.

CDR3 sequence: CASRLTGFSYNEQFF. The CDR3 region has the DNA TGTGCCAGCAGACTAACAGGCTTCTCCTACAATGAGCAGTTCTTC. The genes are TRBV27 and TRBJ2-1; possibly TRBD1 for D (5 bases). The CDR3 extends over 15 amino acids. Trimming pared 6 bases from V and 0 bases from J, leaving 12 bases between. Germline CDR1 MNHEY, CDR2 SMNVEV (reference sequence).